The rows below give T cell receptor beta chains drawn from one sample of a study of T cell responses to AZD1222 COVID-19 vaccine. Produced via immunoSEQ multiplex PCR; TCRdb's table is partial and in-frame only. The sample has some 150,000 clones, roughly nine tenths seen once. The starting material was peripheral blood, obtained on day 0 of MenACWY control vaccination. These receptors all come from an adult in good health. Each CDR3 is given with its conserved first and last residue. A D gene is named only where the DNA matches it firmly. A clone size is listed for some rows: how often the clone was seen (once, few, many), or a class if it is expanded.

D: -
J: TRBJ2-7
size: -
V: TRBV28
DNA: TGTGCCAGCAGTGGGACACCTACCTACGAGCAGTACTTC
CDR3: CASSGTPTYEQYF

D: -
J: TRBJ1-2
size: -
V: TRBV7-9
DNA: TGTGCCAGCAGCTTAAGGACAGCCTATGGCTACACCTTC
CDR3: CASSLRTAYGYTF

D: -
J: TRBJ1-5
size: -
V: TRBV14
DNA: TGTGCCAGCAGCCAAGTTGTGGTTGGGCCCCAGCATTTT
CDR3: CASSQVVVGPQHF

D: TRBD2
J: TRBJ2-5
size: -
V: TRBV19
DNA: TGTGCCAGTAGTAAACTAGCGGGACCAGAGACCCAGTACTTC
CDR3: CASSKLAGPETQYF

D: -
J: TRBJ2-7
size: -
V: TRBV18
DNA: TGTGCCAGCTCACGTGAGAGGACTGGGCGGGGCGAGCAGTACTTC
CDR3: CASSRERTGRGEQYF

D: TRBD2
J: TRBJ2-2
size: -
V: TRBV7-8
DNA: TGTGCCAGCAGAGCAGGGAGGGCGGCCACCGGGGAGCTGTTTTTT
CDR3: CASRAGRAATGELFF

D: -
J: TRBJ2-1
size: -
V: TRBV29-1
DNA: TGCAGCGTTGTCTACACAGTAGGGCAGTTCTTC
CDR3: CSVVYTVGQFF

D: -
J: TRBJ1-5
size: -
V: TRBV19
DNA: TGTGCCAGTAGTGTATGGTCGAGAAGTGATGCGATTCAGCCCCAGCATTTT
CDR3: CASSVWSRSDAIQPQHF

D: TRBD2
J: TRBJ2-7
size: -
V: TRBV19
DNA: TGTGCCAGTAGTACGGCCGGGCGGGGGTACGAGCAGTACTTC
CDR3: CASSTAGRGYEQYF

D: -
J: TRBJ1-1
size: -
V: TRBV3-1/TRBV3-2
DNA: TGTGCCAGCAGCCAAGTCTTGGGTGAAGCTTTCTTT
CDR3: CASSQVLGEAFF

D: -
J: TRBJ2-7
size: -
V: TRBV5-1
DNA: TGCGCCAGCGGGAAGGAAGATCGCGAGCAGTACTTC
CDR3: CASGKEDREQYF

D: TRBD1
J: TRBJ1-1
size: -
V: TRBV5-8
DNA: TGTGCCAGCAGCTCAAGGGGACAGGGTCCAATGACTGAAGCTTTCTTT
CDR3: CASSSRGQGPMTEAFF

D: -
J: TRBJ1-5
size: -
V: TRBV2
DNA: TGTGCCAGCAGTGATGCGGGGGGGTTTCATAGCAATCAGCCCCAGCATTTT
CDR3: CASSDAGGFHSNQPQHF

D: -
J: TRBJ2-1
size: -
V: TRBV7-3
DNA: TGTGCCAGCAGCTTAGGTCCGAACCTCTACAATGAGCAGTTCTTC
CDR3: CASSLGPNLYNEQFF

D: -
J: TRBJ1-1
size: -
V: TRBV14
DNA: TGTGCCAGCAGCCTGGGAAGGGGATCTGAAGCTTTCTTT
CDR3: CASSLGRGSEAFF

D: -
J: TRBJ1-2
size: -
V: TRBV18
DNA: TGTGCCAGCTCACCATTCGGGTCTGGCTACACCTTC
CDR3: CASSPFGSGYTF

D: TRBD1
J: TRBJ1-2
size: -
V: TRBV5-1
DNA: TGCGCCAGCAGCAGGACAGGGGGCAGCTATGGCTACACCTTC
CDR3: CASSRTGGSYGYTF

D: -
J: TRBJ2-1
size: -
V: TRBV7-3
DNA: TGTGCCAGCAGCTTACCAAGTGGTGGGCACTCCTACAATGAGCAGTTCTTC
CDR3: CASSLPSGGHSYNEQFF

D: -
J: TRBJ1-5
size: -
V: TRBV18
DNA: TGTGCCAGCTCACTACTTCAGGGGATGAATCAGCCCCAGCATTTT
CDR3: CASSLLQGMNQPQHF

D: TRBD1
J: TRBJ1-4
size: -
V: TRBV6-5
DNA: TGTGCCAGCAGTACCGGGACAGGGCAGGAAAAACTGTTTTTT
CDR3: CASSTGTGQEKLFF

D: -
J: TRBJ2-2
size: -
V: TRBV27
DNA: TGTGCCAGCAGGGGACTGGCGCGGGAGAACACCGGGGAGCTGTTTTTT
CDR3: CASRGLARENTGELFF

D: TRBD1
J: TRBJ1-2
size: -
V: TRBV10-3
DNA: TGTGCCATCAGTGAGCCCGGGACAGGGGGCGCGGATGGCTACACCTTC
CDR3: CAISEPGTGGADGYTF

D: -
J: TRBJ2-2
size: -
V: TRBV9
DNA: TGTGCCAGCAGCGCTAACTCCAACGCGAACACCGGGGAGCTGTTTTTT
CDR3: CASSANSNANTGELFF

D: -
J: TRBJ2-2
size: -
V: TRBV5-1
DNA: -
CDR3: CASSSSGAGTGELFF

D: TRBD2
J: TRBJ2-1
size: -
V: TRBV4-1
DNA: TGCGCCAGCAGCCAAGGGGAGGGGAGTTACAATGAGCAGTTCTTC
CDR3: CASSQGEGSYNEQFF

D: -
J: TRBJ2-2
size: -
V: TRBV30
DNA: TGTGCCTGGGCGGGACAGCTGAACACCGGGGAGCTGTTTTTT
CDR3: CAWAGQLNTGELFF

D: TRBD1
J: TRBJ1-1
size: few
V: TRBV5-1
DNA: TGCGCCAGCAGCTTGCAGGGGACAGGGGCATTGAACACTGAAGCTTTCTTT
CDR3: CASSLQGTGALNTEAFF

D: -
J: TRBJ2-2
size: -
V: TRBV7-9
DNA: TGTGCCAGCAGCCACTACAGGGCAGCGAACACCGGGGAGCTGTTTTTT
CDR3: CASSHYRAANTGELFF

D: TRBD1
J: TRBJ1-3
size: -
V: TRBV2
DNA: TGTGCCAGCAGTGATCAGGGGGACTACTCTGGAAACACCATATATTTT
CDR3: CASSDQGDYSGNTIYF

D: TRBD1
J: TRBJ2-1
size: -
V: TRBV7-2
DNA: TGTGCCAGCAGCTTGACAGGGGTCAGGGGCAATGAGCAGTTCTTC
CDR3: CASSLTGVRGNEQFF

D: TRBD2
J: TRBJ2-3
size: -
V: TRBV7-6
DNA: TGTGCCAGCAGCTTTGGCGGGGGTGGGACAGATACGCAGTATTTT
CDR3: CASSFGGGGTDTQYF

D: -
J: TRBJ2-4
size: -
V: TRBV18
DNA: TGTGCCAGCTCACCACCGGGTTCGGACATTCAGTACTTC
CDR3: CASSPPGSDIQYF

D: TRBD2
J: TRBJ2-3
size: -
V: TRBV10-3
DNA: TGTGCCACCTCCCAGCGGGATGGCACAGATACGCAGTATTTT
CDR3: CATSQRDGTDTQYF